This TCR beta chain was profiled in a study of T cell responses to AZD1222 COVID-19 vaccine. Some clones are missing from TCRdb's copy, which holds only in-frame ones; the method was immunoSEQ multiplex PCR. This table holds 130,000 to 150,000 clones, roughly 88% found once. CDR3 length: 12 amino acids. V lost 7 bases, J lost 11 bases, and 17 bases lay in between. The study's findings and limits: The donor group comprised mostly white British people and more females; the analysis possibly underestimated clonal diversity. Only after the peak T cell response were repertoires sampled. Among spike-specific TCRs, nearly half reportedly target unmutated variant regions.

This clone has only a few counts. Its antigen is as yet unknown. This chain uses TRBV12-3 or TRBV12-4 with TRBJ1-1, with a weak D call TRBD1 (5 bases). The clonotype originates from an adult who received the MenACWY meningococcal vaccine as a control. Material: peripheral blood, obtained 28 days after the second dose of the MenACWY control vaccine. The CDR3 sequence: CASTGTASGAFF. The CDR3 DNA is TGTGCCAGCACCGGGACGGCCTCGGGTGCTTTCTTT.